Included here is one TCR beta chain sequence, with context. The CDR3 spans 18 residues. The V gene's germline CDR1 is LGHNA and CDR2 YSLEER. Trimming left V 1 base short and J 0 bases short, with 19 bases between. Clones were read by immunoSEQ multiplex PCR, and TCRdb kept only the in-frame ones, dropping some. The data hold tens of thousands of clones, with around 79% observed a single time. The data were taken from a study of PD-L1 blockade in urothelial cancer. Study context: Blood was subjected to analysis at 3 weeks (second dose) and 6 weeks following treatment start. Blood gave a median roughly 150,000 T cells.

Time point denoted: pretreatment peripheral blood. This chain uses TRBV4-3 with TRBJ2-7, with D maybe TRBD1 (5 bases). The sample consisted of PBMCs, taken around atezolizumab (anti-PD-L1) treatment. The sequence was obtained from a man between 65 and 85 years old with urothelial cancer. CDR3 sequence (DNA): TGCGCCAGCAGCCAAGGGGCGTGGGGCCTCGGAAGCTCCTACGAGCAGTACTTC. This sequence encodes CASSQGAWGLGSSYEQYF.